These T cell receptor beta chains were read from a single sample in a study of technical replicates of blood from a few donors. Clones were read by immunoSEQ multiplex PCR, and TCRdb kept only the in-frame ones, dropping some. The repertoire holds about 82,000 clones, with approximately 94% as singletons. The sequenced sample was T cells isolated from PBMCs. The receptor set was obtained from a human donor in good health. Both conserved end residues are part of each CDR3. The D gene is left open where the match is weak. Clone size, where shown, is once, few, many, or a class for clones that have expanded.

>NA|TRBV10-1|TRBJ2-7|TRBD1|14
TGCGCCAGCAGTGAGTGGGACAGGGTGGGCGAGCAGTACTTC
CASSEWDRVGEQYF
>NA|TRBV7-3|TRBJ2-3|NA|17
TGTGCCAGCAGCTTAACGATTACAGGGATTGGTAAAGATACGCAGTATTTT
CASSLTITGIGKDTQYF
>NA|TRBV27|TRBJ2-7|TRBD2|15
TGTGCCAGCAAGGTCGGGACTAGCAGGTCCTACGAGCAGTACTTC
CASKVGTSRSYEQYF
>NA|TRBV2|TRBJ2-1|TRBD1|16
TGTGCCAGCAGTGCGGGACAGGGGGCAACGACGAATGAGCAGTTCTTC
CASSAGQGATTNEQFF
>NA|TRBV30|TRBJ2-1|NA|16
TGTGCCTTACCAGGGCGGCCCCCCAGCTCCTACAATGAGCAGTTCTTC
CALPGRPPSSYNEQFF
>NA|TRBV28|TRBJ2-7|TRBD2|20
TGTGCCAGCAGTTTATGCCTTGGGGGACTAGCGGGAGGGTCCGTCTGCGAGCAGTACTTC
CASSLCLGGLAGGSVCEQYF
>NA|TRBV6-1|TRBJ1-3|NA|14
TGTGCCAGCACCACGGACAGTCTTTTATCCTCTTCATATTTT
CASTTDSLLSSSYF
>NA|TRBV6-6|TRBJ2-1|NA|14
TGTGCCAGCAGGATGAAGGACGGGAACAATGAGCAGTTCTTC
CASRMKDGNNEQFF
>NA|TRBV6-6|TRBJ1-1|NA|14
TGTGCCAGCAGACTCCAGGGGACGGACACTGAAGCTTTCTTT
CASRLQGTDTEAFF
>NA|TRBV5-1|TRBJ2-7|NA|14
TGCGCCAGCAGCTTGCAACTAGCCGATTACGAGCAGTACTTC
CASSLQLADYEQYF
>once|TRBV19|TRBJ2-1|TRBD1|14
TGTGCCAGTTCGGACAGGGGGCTTGGGAATGAGCAGTTCTTC
CASSDRGLGNEQFF
>once|TRBV10-1|TRBJ2-2|TRBD1|14
TGCGCCAGCAGTCTGGCAGGGGGTAACGGGGAGCTGTTTTTT
CASSLAGGNGELFF
>NA|TRBV7-2|TRBJ2-2|NA|15
TGTGCCAGCAGTCCAAGCGGATATAACACCGGGGAGCTGTTTTTT
CASSPSGYNTGELFF
>NA|TRBV7-9|TRBJ1-2|NA|13
TGTGCCAGCATTGGGGGGGCCCCTTACGGCTACACCTTC
CASIGGAPYGYTF
>NA|TRBV6-5|TRBJ1-3|NA|13
TGTGCCAGCAGTTATTACGGTGGAAACACCATATATTTT
CASSYYGGNTIYF